These T cell receptor beta chains were read from a single sample in a study of blood T cell repertoires in COVID-19. Assay: immunoSEQ multiplex PCR; the TCRdb copy retains only in-frame clones and omits some. The sample holds 430,000 or so clones, approximately 90% seen once. Sequencing used peripheral blood. These receptors originate from a man aged 18 to 29 with COVID-19, enrolled during active disease. Both conserved end residues are part of each CDR3. Each record gives: clone size, V gene, J gene, D gene, CDR3 DNA, CDR3 protein. The D gene is left open where the match is weak. Clone size is given for some rows only: seen once, a few or many times, or a class if the clone is expanded.

clone size: NA; V gene: TRBV10-2; J gene: TRBJ2-2; D gene: TRBD2; CDR3 DNA: TGCGCCAGCAGTGAGCCGGGGGGAGTCCCCGGGGAGCTGTTTTTT; CDR3 protein: CASSEPGGVPGELFF
clone size: NA; V gene: TRBV7-9; J gene: TRBJ2-2; D gene: NA; CDR3 DNA: TGTGCCAGCAGCCCGGGACAGAACACCGGGGAGCTGTTTTTT; CDR3 protein: CASSPGQNTGELFF
clone size: NA; V gene: TRBV5-4; J gene: TRBJ2-3; D gene: NA; CDR3 DNA: TGTGCCAGCAGCTTGGAGGGGAGCACAGATACGCAGTATTTT; CDR3 protein: CASSLEGSTDTQYF
clone size: NA; V gene: TRBV6-1; J gene: TRBJ1-1; D gene: TRBD1; CDR3 DNA: TGTGCCAGCAGTGAAACCAGGGGGCGACGAGCTTTCTTT; CDR3 protein: CASSETRGRRAFF
clone size: few; V gene: TRBV14; J gene: TRBJ1-4; D gene: TRBD1; CDR3 DNA: TGTGCCAGCAGCCTCAACAGGGGTCTGAATGAAAAACTGTTTTTT; CDR3 protein: CASSLNRGLNEKLFF
clone size: NA; V gene: TRBV7-8; J gene: TRBJ2-7; D gene: NA; CDR3 DNA: TGTGCCAGCAGCTTAGCGTACCGGGACAAAAACTACGAGCAGTACTTC; CDR3 protein: CASSLAYRDKNYEQYF
clone size: NA; V gene: TRBV6-1; J gene: TRBJ2-1; D gene: NA; CDR3 DNA: TGTGCCAGCAGTGAAGAGGGACAAATCTACAATGAGCAGTTCTTC; CDR3 protein: CASSEEGQIYNEQFF
clone size: NA; V gene: TRBV2; J gene: TRBJ1-5; D gene: NA; CDR3 DNA: TGTGCCAGCCGACAAGGACCTGGGGGGGCCCAGCATTTT; CDR3 protein: CASRQGPGGAQHF
clone size: NA; V gene: TRBV7-9; J gene: TRBJ2-5; D gene: NA; CDR3 DNA: TGTGCCAGCAGCCAACGGGGGGAGACCCAGTACTTC; CDR3 protein: CASSQRGETQYF
clone size: NA; V gene: TRBV7-8; J gene: TRBJ2-2; D gene: TRBD2; CDR3 DNA: TGTGCCAGCATCCCTATCCGCGGGGGGAACACCGGGGAGCTGTTTTTT; CDR3 protein: CASIPIRGGNTGELFF
clone size: NA; V gene: TRBV10-1; J gene: TRBJ2-3; D gene: TRBD2; CDR3 DNA: TGCGCCAGCAGCACCGGGACTAGCGGGAGAGATACGCAGTATTTT; CDR3 protein: CASSTGTSGRDTQYF
clone size: NA; V gene: TRBV7-9; J gene: TRBJ2-5; D gene: NA; CDR3 DNA: TGTGCCAGCAGCTTGGGCCCTCAGCACGAACAAAGGGAGACCCAGTACTTC; CDR3 protein: CASSLGPQHEQRETQYF
clone size: NA; V gene: TRBV6-6; J gene: TRBJ1-1; D gene: TRBD1; CDR3 DNA: TGTGCCAGCAGTTACTCGGGCAGGGGGCTAACGGCTTTCTTT; CDR3 protein: CASSYSGRGLTAFF
clone size: NA; V gene: TRBV30; J gene: TRBJ2-1; D gene: TRBD2; CDR3 DNA: TGTGCCTGGAGTGTGGGGACTAGCTCAATGAGCCAGTTCTTC; CDR3 protein: CAWSVGTSSMSQFF
clone size: few; V gene: TRBV9; J gene: TRBJ2-1; D gene: TRBD1; CDR3 DNA: TGTGCCAGCAGCGATGGGACAGTTACCTACAATGAGCAGTTCTTC; CDR3 protein: CASSDGTVTYNEQFF
clone size: NA; V gene: TRBV4-1; J gene: TRBJ2-7; D gene: TRBD1; CDR3 DNA: TGCGCCAGCAGCAACAGGGGACAGTCCACCTACGAGCAGTACTTC; CDR3 protein: CASSNRGQSTYEQYF
clone size: NA; V gene: TRBV29-1; J gene: TRBJ2-5; D gene: NA; CDR3 DNA: TGCAGCGTTGTATCGGGGGACGAGACCCAGTACTTC; CDR3 protein: CSVVSGDETQYF
clone size: NA; V gene: TRBV5-4; J gene: TRBJ2-5; D gene: TRBD1; CDR3 DNA: TGTGCCAGCAGCTCATGGACAGGGGGAGAGACCCAGTACTTC; CDR3 protein: CASSSWTGGETQYF
clone size: once; V gene: TRBV5-4; J gene: TRBJ1-2; D gene: TRBD1; CDR3 DNA: TGTGCCAGCAGCTTTTCTCAGGGGGCGGGTGGCTACACCTTC; CDR3 protein: CASSFSQGAGGYTF
clone size: NA; V gene: TRBV20-1; J gene: TRBJ2-1; D gene: NA; CDR3 DNA: TGCAGTGCAACCGGGACTCGAGAGCAGTTCTTC; CDR3 protein: CSATGTREQFF
clone size: NA; V gene: TRBV5-1; J gene: TRBJ2-2; D gene: NA; CDR3 DNA: TGCGCCAGCGGGGCGGCGGTAGGGGGCACCGGGGAGCTGTTTTTT; CDR3 protein: CASGAAVGGTGELFF
clone size: NA; V gene: TRBV19; J gene: TRBJ2-5; D gene: TRBD1; CDR3 DNA: TGTGCCAGTAGCACAGGGGAAGAGACCCAGTACTTC; CDR3 protein: CASSTGEETQYF
clone size: NA; V gene: TRBV4-1; J gene: TRBJ2-1; D gene: TRBD2; CDR3 DNA: TGCGCCAGCAGCCATTTCGGGACTAGCGGGGGGGCCAATGAGCAGTTCTTC; CDR3 protein: CASSHFGTSGGANEQFF
clone size: NA; V gene: TRBV4-1; J gene: TRBJ2-7; D gene: NA; CDR3 DNA: TGCGCCAGCAGCCAAGTAGACTTCTCCTACGAGCAGTACTTC; CDR3 protein: CASSQVDFSYEQYF
clone size: NA; V gene: TRBV9; J gene: TRBJ2-2; D gene: NA; CDR3 DNA: TGTGCCAGCAGTTACCTAGAGGGCACCGGGGAGCTGTTTTTT; CDR3 protein: CASSYLEGTGELFF
clone size: few; V gene: TRBV9; J gene: TRBJ1-3; D gene: NA; CDR3 DNA: TGTGCCAGCAGCGCGAGTCCCGACATCTCTGGAAACACCATATATTTT; CDR3 protein: CASSASPDISGNTIYF
clone size: NA; V gene: TRBV5-1; J gene: TRBJ1-5; D gene: TRBD1; CDR3 DNA: TGCGCCAGGATACAGGGGGCGGTCATTCAGCCCCAGCATTTT; CDR3 protein: CARIQGAVIQPQHF
clone size: once; V gene: TRBV23-1; J gene: TRBJ2-5; D gene: TRBD2; CDR3 DNA: TGCGCCAGCACCTACCTCGCGCGGGGGGCGAAGACCCAGTACTTC; CDR3 protein: CASTYLARGAKTQYF
clone size: NA; V gene: TRBV3-1/TRBV3-2; J gene: TRBJ1-2; D gene: TRBD1; CDR3 DNA: TGTGCCAGCAGCCAAGTAGGTAGGGGGCATTATGGCTACACCTTC; CDR3 protein: CASSQVGRGHYGYTF
clone size: NA; V gene: TRBV9; J gene: TRBJ1-4; D gene: NA; CDR3 DNA: TGTGCCAGCAGCGTAGGTCTCAGTATTAATGAAAAACTGTTTTTT; CDR3 protein: CASSVGLSINEKLFF
clone size: NA; V gene: TRBV27; J gene: TRBJ2-3; D gene: TRBD2; CDR3 DNA: TGTGCCAGCACCCCAATCGGGGGGGCAACGCAGTATTTT; CDR3 protein: CASTPIGGATQYF
clone size: NA; V gene: TRBV5-1; J gene: TRBJ2-1; D gene: TRBD2; CDR3 DNA: TGCGCCAGCAGCACGAGCGGGGGGACCTCCTACAATGAGCAGTTCTTC; CDR3 protein: CASSTSGGTSYNEQFF
clone size: NA; V gene: TRBV5-1; J gene: TRBJ2-3; D gene: TRBD1; CDR3 DNA: TGCGCCAGCTTAAAGGACAGGTTGCCAGATACGCAGTATTTT; CDR3 protein: CASLKDRLPDTQYF
clone size: NA; V gene: TRBV6-1; J gene: TRBJ1-2; D gene: NA; CDR3 DNA: TGTGCCAGCAGTGAAGAGTGGACCAGGGTCAACTACACCTTC; CDR3 protein: CASSEEWTRVNYTF
clone size: NA; V gene: TRBV11-2; J gene: TRBJ2-3; D gene: TRBD2; CDR3 DNA: TGTGCCAGCAGCCCCGGGACTAGCGGGAGCCCGCAGTATTTT; CDR3 protein: CASSPGTSGSPQYF
clone size: NA; V gene: TRBV7-9; J gene: TRBJ2-1; D gene: TRBD1; CDR3 DNA: TGTGCCAGCAGCTCCCGGACAGGGGGGTTCGATGAGCAGTTCTTC; CDR3 protein: CASSSRTGGFDEQFF
clone size: NA; V gene: TRBV2; J gene: TRBJ2-4; D gene: TRBD1; CDR3 DNA: TGTGCCAGCAGTGACAGGGGGAAAAACATTCAGTACTTC; CDR3 protein: CASSDRGKNIQYF
clone size: NA; V gene: TRBV3-1/TRBV3-2; J gene: TRBJ1-2; D gene: NA; CDR3 DNA: TGTGCCAGCAGCCAGAGACTAACGATGGGGTGGTACTATGGCTACACCTTC; CDR3 protein: CASSQRLTMGWYYGYTF
clone size: NA; V gene: TRBV29-1; J gene: TRBJ1-3; D gene: NA; CDR3 DNA: TGCAGCGTTGTATCTGGAAACACCATATATTTT; CDR3 protein: CSVVSGNTIYF
clone size: NA; V gene: TRBV3-1/TRBV3-2; J gene: TRBJ2-3; D gene: TRBD2; CDR3 DNA: TGTGCCAGCAGCGCCGGGACTAGCGGGGTATCTAGCACAGATACGCAGTATTTT; CDR3 protein: CASSAGTSGVSSTDTQYF